This is a list of T cell receptor beta chains from one sample in a study of shared clonotypes between healthy human individuals. Measured with immunoSEQ multiplex PCR; TCRdb has only the in-frame clones, and not every one. This sample has fewer than 850,000 clones, with approximately 75% found just once. Sequenced: memory CD4+ T cells sorted from blood. All receptors derive from a woman aged 25-40 years in good health. The CDR3 runs from the conserved cysteine through the conserved F or W. The D gene is left open where the match is weak. Some rows have no size entry. The others give once, few or many, or a class for an expanded clone.

TRBD1,TRBV29-1,.,TRBJ1-2,TGCAGCGTTGGGGGGACAGCCTATGGCTACACCTTC,CSVGGTAYGYTF
.,TRBV19,once,TRBJ1-4,TGTGCCAATAACTCGGGGGGACCTAATGAAAAACTGTTTTTT,CANNSGGPNEKLFF
.,TRBV6-1,.,TRBJ1-3,TGTGCCAGCAGCGGGACGGAGTACTCTGGAAACACCATATATTTT,CASSGTEYSGNTIYF
TRBD1,TRBV5-1,.,TRBJ1-2,TGCGCCAGCAGCATGGGACAGGCTAACTATGGCTACACCTTC,CASSMGQANYGYTF
.,TRBV11-3,.,TRBJ2-3,TGTGCCAGCAGCTTAGTTCACAGATCAGATACGCAGTATTTT,CASSLVHRSDTQYF
.,TRBV19,.,TRBJ2-7,TGTGCCAGTAGCCCTAAGGCTTCCTACGAGCAGTACTTC,CASSPKASYEQYF
TRBD1,TRBV6-5,.,TRBJ2-1,TGTGCCAGCAGTTACGAAACAGGGGGACGTGAGCAGTTCTTC,CASSYETGGREQFF
TRBD1,TRBV30,once,TRBJ2-5,TGTGCCTGGAGTGTCTGGAAGGGGGCGAGGCAAGAGACCCAGTACTTC,CAWSVWKGARQETQYF
.,TRBV14,.,TRBJ2-5,TGTGCCAGCAGCCCCAACCTCGGGGAGACCCAGTACTTC,CASSPNLGETQYF
.,TRBV30,.,TRBJ1-1,TGTGCCTGGAGTCCACTAACGGGTCGGACTGAAGCTTTCTTT,CAWSPLTGRTEAFF
.,TRBV7-2,many,TRBJ1-1,TGTGCCAGCAGCCCCTTCGAGGGTGAAGCTTTCTTT,CASSPFEGEAFF
.,TRBV2,.,TRBJ2-7,TGTGCCAGCAGAGCAGCTCGGTCGGACTACGAGCAGTACTTC,CASRAARSDYEQYF
.,TRBV5-1,.,TRBJ1-1,TGCGCCAGCACCCCGGGCAGATCGGGACCGACTGAAGCTTTCTTT,CASTPGRSGPTEAFF
.,TRBV2,.,TRBJ2-1,TGTGCCAGCAGTGAAGAGGGATCATCACGCAATGAGCAGTTCTTC,CASSEEGSSRNEQFF
.,TRBV11-2,few,TRBJ1-4,TGTGCCAGCAGCTTAGATCCCGGAGCCATTAGAACAACTAATGAAAAACTGTTTTTT,CASSLDPGAIRTTNEKLFF
.,TRBV18,.,TRBJ2-7,TGTGCCAGCTCACCACCGTCAGTCTCCTACGAGCAGTACTTC,CASSPPSVSYEQYF
.,TRBV30,.,TRBJ2-1,TGTGCCTGGGTAACGGGACTCCCGGTTTCGGAGCAGTTCTTC,CAWVTGLPVSEQFF
.,TRBV30,.,TRBJ2-7,TGTGCCTGGACTGTACGGTACCCTCTCGGCGAGCAGTACTTC,CAWTVRYPLGEQYF
.,TRBV10-3,.,TRBJ2-3,TGTGCCATCAGTGGAACAGGGTCCGATACGCAGTATTTT,CAISGTGSDTQYF
TRBD2,TRBV28,many,TRBJ2-5,TGTGCCAGCAGTTTAACTAGCGGGGGGCAAGAGACCCAGTACTTC,CASSLTSGGQETQYF
.,TRBV28,.,TRBJ2-7,TGTGCCAGCAGTGTAGAGGGGCCCTACGAGCAGTACTTC,CASSVEGPYEQYF
TRBD2,TRBV7-9,many,TRBJ2-2,TGTGCCAGCAGCTTAGTAATAGCGGGAACGAACACCGGGGAGCTGTTTTTT,CASSLVIAGTNTGELFF
.,TRBV5-1,.,TRBJ2-1,TGCGCCAGCAGCTTCAATAGCGGCTCCTACAATGAGCAGTTCTTC,CASSFNSGSYNEQFF
.,TRBV4-1,.,TRBJ2-3,TGCGCCAGCAGCCAAGTTTCGGGGGCGTTTAGCACAGATACGCAGTATTTT,CASSQVSGAFSTDTQYF
.,TRBV11-3,.,TRBJ2-3,TGTGCCAGCAGCTTTAGTTCAGATACGCAGTATTTT,CASSFSSDTQYF
.,TRBV6-6,.,TRBJ1-2,TGTGCCAGCAGACTTGACAGGAACTATGGCTACACCTTC,CASRLDRNYGYTF
TRBD2,TRBV5-1,.,TRBJ2-7,TGCGCCAGCAGCTTGGGTCCGGGGGGAGCCTACGAGCAGTACTTC,CASSLGPGGAYEQYF
.,TRBV30,few,TRBJ1-1,TGTGCCTGGAGTGTACAGTCGGACACTGAAGCTTTCTTT,CAWSVQSDTEAFF
.,TRBV25-1,once,TRBJ2-2,TGTGCCAGCAGTAAATTCAGCGAATCCGGGGAGCTGTTTTTT,CASSKFSESGELFF
TRBD2,TRBV18,.,TRBJ2-5,TGTGCCAGCTCGCCTCGACTAGCGGGAGTGGAAGAGACCCAGTACTTC,CASSPRLAGVEETQYF
TRBD2,TRBV7-7,few,TRBJ2-1,TGTGCCAGCAGCGCCGGGACTAGCTCCTACAATGAGCAGTTCTTC,CASSAGTSSYNEQFF
TRBD1,TRBV11-2,.,TRBJ2-7,TGTGCCAGCAGCCGAAGGGACAGGGGTTCCTACGAGCAGTACTTC,CASSRRDRGSYEQYF
TRBD2,TRBV2,few,TRBJ2-2,TGTGCCAGCAGTGAAGCGAGACTAGCCGTCGGGGAGCTGTTTTTT,CASSEARLAVGELFF
.,TRBV6-5,.,TRBJ2-5,TGTGCCAGCAGTTATATTTCACCCTCCGAGACCCAGTACTTC,CASSYISPSETQYF
TRBD2,TRBV5-1,.,TRBJ2-4,TGCGCCAGCAGCCGGACCCCCGGGAGGGCCAGCAAAAACATTCAGTACTTC,CASSRTPGRASKNIQYF
.,TRBV5-1,.,TRBJ2-3,TGCGCCAGCAGCCCCCGCCCCAGGGGGACTAGCACAGATACGCAGTATTTT,CASSPRPRGTSTDTQYF
.,TRBV6-1,.,TRBJ1-1,TGTGCCAGCAGTGTGGGGGGTGACACTGAAGCTTTCTTT,CASSVGGDTEAFF
.,TRBV7-2,.,TRBJ2-7,TGTGCCAGCAGCCCCGCGCGCCGCAGCCTTACCCACGAGCAGTACTTC,CASSPARRSLTHEQYF
TRBD1,TRBV7-6,.,TRBJ2-1,TGTGCCAGCAGCAAGCCCAGACAGGGGAGCTCCTACAATGAGCAGTTCTTC,CASSKPRQGSSYNEQFF
TRBD1,TRBV6-6,.,TRBJ2-5,TGTGCCAGCATCAGGGACAGGGGTTCGATTGAGACCCAGTACTTC,CASIRDRGSIETQYF
.,TRBV2,once,TRBJ1-1,TGTGCCAGCAGTGTACAACGAACTTTCTTT,CASSVQRTFF
.,TRBV9,.,TRBJ2-7,TGTGCCAGCAGCGTAGATGGAAGGGTGGGCGCAAGCTCCTACGAGCAGTACTTC,CASSVDGRVGASSYEQYF
.,TRBV29-1,.,TRBJ2-7,TGCAGCGTTTGGGGAACCGAGTACGAGCAGTACTTC,CSVWGTEYEQYF
TRBD2,TRBV30,.,TRBJ2-5,TGTGCCTGGAGCCCCAGCGGGAGAGAGACCCAGTACTTC,CAWSPSGRETQYF
.,TRBV15,.,TRBJ1-4,TGTGCCACCAGCCGGACACCTTCAGAAAAACTGTTTTTT,CATSRTPSEKLFF
.,TRBV2,.,TRBJ1-5,TGTGCCAGCAGTGAAAATTATGCGGGCAGCAATCAGCCCCAGCATTTT,CASSENYAGSNQPQHF